The 24 T cell receptor beta chains in this list originate from one sample, sequenced in a study of T cells in Graves' hyperthyroidism and ophthalmopathy. From RNA transcripts, TCR beta CDR3 regions were amplified. HTBI primers were used for first-round RT-PCR of the TCR CDR3. One entry per CDR3 protein, called by TCRdb with MiXCR from the multiplex PCR reads. This table has fewer than 750,000 distinct CDR3 sequences, about 14% appearing once. Sequencing was done on a sample of blood. Receptor source: a woman aged 50 to 65 with Graves' ophthalmopathy.

This clonotype appeared many times. The chain recombines TRBV24-1 with TRBJ2-1, with 12 bases matching TRBD2. V lost 3 bases to trimming and J lost 8 bases; unmatched junction nucleotides: 7. CDR1 is KGHDR and CDR2 is SFDVKD in the germline V gene. There are 16 residues in the CDR3. The CDR3 region has the DNA TGTGCCACCAGTGATCCTCAGACTAGCGGGAGTGATGAGCAGTTCTTC. This codes for CATSDPQTSGSDEQFF.

This clonotype was detected many times. The chain links TRBV12-3 or TRBV12-4 to TRBJ1-1; D may be TRBD1 (5 bases). The V gene lost 5 bases and the J gene lost 6 bases, with 19 bases spanning the gap. This CDR3 has 15 amino acids. CDR3 nucleotides: TGTGCCAGCAGTAAGCCCGCAGGGAGACGGGCTGAAGCTTTCTTT. Protein sequence: CASSKPAGRRAEAFF.

Comments on this clonotype: With a much larger clone just one base away, this may be a read error. This rearrangement joins TRBV20-1 to TRBJ2-7; unclear D gene. Trimming removed 4 bases from V and 2 bases from J, with 12 bases in between. The CDR3 runs 13 residues. Germline V gene lookup returns CDR1 DFQATT and CDR2 SNEGSKA (reference sequence). The CDR3 region has the DNA TGCAGTGCTAAAAGGCAGGAACCCTACGAGCAGTACTTC. It codes for CSAKRQEPYEQYF.

This clonotype was detected many times. The genes are TRBV12-3 or TRBV12-4 and TRBJ2-2, with D perhaps TRBD2 (7 bases). The CDR3 is 16 residues long. Trimming left V 4 bases short and J 5 bases short, with 17 bases between. This CDR3 reads CASSSTGGAGTGELFF. In nucleotides, the CDR3 is TGTGCCAGCAGTTCGACGGGGGGCGCTGGAACCGGGGAGCTGTTTTTT.

This clonotype has a handful of counts. The rearrangement links TRBV11-2 to TRBJ1-2, with TRBD1 as a possible D gene (5 bases). With 4 bases removed from V and 4 bases from J, the gap between germline ends came to 19 bases. CDR3 length: 16 amino acids. CDR1 is SGHAT, CDR2 FQNNGV, per germline. CDR3 in DNA: TGTGCCAGCAGCTCCCCTAAAAGGGGTATCGGCTATGGCTACACCTTC. Translating gives CASSSPKRGIGYGYTF.

This clonotype has ten or more counts. The V and J genes are TRBV28 and TRBJ2-2; tentative D call: TRBD2 (5 bases). The CDR3 is 17 residues long. Germline CDR1 MDHEN, CDR2 SYDVKM. Between the trimmed V and J ends, which lost 7 bases and 8 bases, there was a span of 26 bases. The DNA for the CDR3 is TGTGCCAGCAAAGCCCCCCCGCCTGGACTTAGTAAGGGGGAGCTGTTTTTT. This codes for CASKAPPPGLSKGELFF.

This clonotype was observed many times. One junction end does not reproduce the germline sequence, and a read error may be involved. This chain links TRBV4-3 with TRBJ1-1; D call uncertain. The CDR3 covers 13 residues. Germline V gene lookup returns CDR1 LGHNA and CDR2 YSLEER. CDR3 nucleotides: TGTGCCAGCAGCCAAGTGGAGAACACTGAAGCTTTCTTT. Amino acid sequence: CASSQVENTEAFF.

This clonotype came up many times. This chain links TRBV3-1 with TRBJ2-3, with 8 bases identical to TRBD2. The CDR3 spans 16 residues. Trimming cost V 5 bases and J 1 base; bases outside gene matches: 8. CDR1 and CDR2 from the germline V gene are LGHDT and YNNKEL (reference sequence). DNA of the CDR3: TGTGCCAGCAGCGTAGCCTCGACTAGCGGCACAGATACGCAGTATTTT. Amino acids: CASSVASTSGTDTQYF.

Concerning this clonotype itself: Relative to the germline gene, one junction end is altered; a read error may explain this. J is TRBJ2-1 and V is TRBV10-3; D is undetermined. The CDR3 contains 13 residues. Germline-derived CDR1 and CDR2 are ENHRY and SYGVKD. The CDR3 DNA reads TGTGCCATCCGTGATAGCTCCTACAATGAGCAGTTCTTC. Amino acids: CAIRDSSYNEQFF.

On this clonotype: Given a much more abundant clone one base away, this may be a read error. The chain recombines TRBV24-1 with TRBJ2-1; 7 bases map to TRBD2. The CDR3 is made up of 15 amino acids. The junction had 5 bases not matched to a gene; V was cut back by 3 bases and J by 4 bases. Germline V gene lookup returns CDR1 KGHDR and CDR2 SFDVKD. The CDR3 nucleotides are TGTGCCACCAGTGATGTGGGGACTACGTACAATGAGCAGTTCTTC. Amino acid sequence: CATSDVGTTYNEQFF.

This clonotype has at least ten counts. The V and J genes are TRBV11-2 and TRBJ2-7; the D gene is possibly TRBD1 (6 bases). The germline V gene has CDR1 SGHAT and CDR2 FQNNGV. The CDR3 runs to 14 residues. V was trimmed by 5 bases and J by 3 bases, leaving 14 bases between them. CDR3 sequence reads: CASSTVQGNYEQYF. For the CDR3, the DNA is TGTGCCAGCAGCACCGTCCAGGGGAACTACGAGCAGTACTTC.

This clonotype was counted at least ten times. V gene TRBV2 combines with J gene TRBJ2-5; TRBD2 might be the D (6 bases). Between the trimmed V and J ends, which lost 3 bases and 5 bases, there was a span of 19 bases. Germline CDR1 SNHLY, CDR2 FYNNEI. The CDR3 totals 16 residues. The chain's CDR3 is CASSEGSLAARETQYF. The CDR3 nucleotides are TGTGCCAGCAGTGAGGGGTCCTTAGCGGCACGGGAGACCCAGTACTTC. The full variable domain, in which reference TRBV2 and TRBJ2-5 provide the parts outside the CDR3, is EPEVTQTPSHQVTQMGQEVILRCVPISNHLYFYWYRQILGQKVEFLVSFYNNEISEKSEIFDDQFSVERPDGSNFTLKIRSTKLEDSAMYFCASSEGSLAARETQYFGPGTRLLVL.

This clonotype was detected only a few times. The chain employs TRBV6-1 and TRBJ2-2; D may be TRBD2 (5 bases). CDR1 MNHNS and CDR2 SASEGT come from the germline V gene. The length of the CDR3 is 16 residues. With 5 bases removed from V and 0 bases from J, the gap between germline ends came to 13 bases. DNA for the CDR3: TGTGCCAGCAGTTTGGCGGGCGGCGCGAACACCGGGGAGCTGTTTTTT. Protein sequence: CASSLAGGANTGELFF.

As for this clonotype: Possible read error: a much larger clone is one base away. V gene TRBV6-1 combines with J gene TRBJ1-5; D is unresolved. The germline V gene encodes CDR1 MNHNS and CDR2 SASEGT. This CDR3 comprises 16 residues. CDR3 in amino acids: CTSRKRPDGGNQPQHF. In nucleotides, the CDR3 is TGTACCAGCAGAAAACGCCCCGACGGGGGCAATCAGCCCCAGCATTTT.

This clonotype appeared many times. The CDR3, as DNA: TGTGCCAGCAGCCCCCAAAATCAGATGAACACTGAAGCTTTCTTT. This translates into CASSPQNQMNTEAFF. This sequence joins TRBV6-2 or TRBV6-3 and TRBJ1-1; D is undetermined. Trimming removed 6 bases from V and 0 bases from J, with 14 bases in between. The germline gives CDR1 MNHEY, CDR2 SVGEGT. CDR3 length: 15 residues.

In regard to this clonotype: A clone one base away is much larger, so this may be a read error. The J gene is TRBJ2-7, the V gene TRBV28; 8 bases align to TRBD2. In germline, CDR1 is MDHEN, CDR2 SYDVKM. The trim removed 3 bases at V and 0 bases at J, leaving 10 bases unmatched. The length of the CDR3 is 17 residues. Written as DNA, the CDR3 is TGTGCCAGCAGTTTCCCGGGACTAGTGAGGAGCTCCTACGAGCAGTACTTC. This codes for CASSFPGLVRSSYEQYF.

This clonotype was found many times. This sequence joins TRBV7-2 and TRBJ2-3; the match to TRBD2 covers 10 bases. CDR1 is SGHTA and CDR2 is FQGNSA in the germline V gene. Germline trimming cut 8 bases from V and 4 bases from J; bases unmatched to any gene: 9. The CDR3 has 15 residues. In DNA form, the CDR3 reads TGTGCCAGCCATAGGCGGCTAGCGGGAGCAGATACGCAGTATTTT. Protein product: CASHRRLAGADTQYF.

This clonotype came up a few times. Here the CDR3 DNA reads TGTGCCAGCCTCGATCAAGCGGGAGCCTCTCTTTCTGGGGCCAACGTCCTGACTTTC. Translating it yields CASLDQAGASLSGANVLTF. The gene calls are TRBV7-2 and TRBJ2-6, with 8 bases fitting TRBD2. The trim removed 8 bases at V and 1 base at J, leaving 16 bases unmatched. Germline V gene sequence: CDR1 SGHTA, CDR2 FQGNSA. This CDR3 is 19 amino acids long.

This clonotype was picked up many times. The CDR3 region is CASGPASGRTEAFF. CDR3 nucleotide sequence: TGTGCCAGCGGACCTGCATCGGGGCGGACTGAAGCTTTCTTT. V gene TRBV5-5 combines with J gene TRBJ1-1; tentative D call: TRBD1 (5 bases). Trimming removed 7 bases from V and 5 bases from J, with 18 bases in between. The length of the CDR3 is 14 residues. Germline assignment: CDR1 SGHKS and CDR2 YYEKEE (reference sequence).

This clonotype was counted many times. V and J are TRBV7-9 and TRBJ2-7; 11 bases align to TRBD1. CDR3 length equals 14 residues. The germline V gene encodes CDR1 SEHNR and CDR2 FQNEAQ (reference sequence). V lost 7 bases to trimming and J lost 5 bases; unmatched junction nucleotides: 7. The chain's CDR3 is CASTHWTGGNEQYF. CDR3 in DNA: TGTGCCAGCACCCATTGGACAGGGGGCAACGAGCAGTACTTC.

V and J are TRBV6-6 and TRBJ2-1; 11 positions match TRBD2. There are 16 residues in the CDR3. The germline V gene encodes CDR1 MNHNY and CDR2 SVGAGI (reference sequence). V dropped 0 bases and J dropped 7; count of bases not matched to a gene: 5. The CDR3 nucleotides are TGTGCCAGCAGTTACTCGAGGCTAGCGGGGGGTAATGAGCAGTTCTTC. This gives the protein CASSYSRLAGGNEQFF.

This clonotype was picked up many times. The CDR3 loop is CATSRDLGPANTEAFF. Here the CDR3 DNA reads TGTGCCACCAGCAGAGATCTCGGGCCAGCCAACACTGAAGCTTTCTTT. J is TRBJ1-1 and V is TRBV15; D gene uncertain. Trimming stripped 0 bases from V and 2 bases from J, with 13 bases between. Germline CDR1 and CDR2: LNHNV and YYDKDF (reference sequence). The length of the CDR3 is 16 residues.

This clonotype showed up many times. CDR3: CAWSFRATSTDTQYF. In DNA form, the CDR3 reads TGTGCCTGGAGTTTCAGAGCCACTAGCACAGATACGCAGTATTTT. The gene calls are TRBV30 and TRBJ2-3; D gene unclear. The CDR3 spans 15 residues. Germline V gene lookup returns CDR1 GTSNPN and CDR2 SVGIG (reference sequence). The germline V and J ends were trimmed by 2 bases and 0 bases, with 12 bases remaining between them.

Many counts were recorded for this clonotype. This chain uses TRBV12-3 or TRBV12-4 with TRBJ1-5; 8 nucleotides match TRBD1. The length of the CDR3 is 16 residues. V gave up 5 bases and J gave up 4 bases; unmatched junction bases: 10. In DNA form, the CDR3 reads TGTGCCAGCAGTCCCCGGGTGGGACAGGTAAATCAGCCCCAGCATTTT. Translating it yields CASSPRVGQVNQPQHF.